This T cell receptor (beta chain) came from a study of blood T cell repertoires in COVID-19. Study background: The United States, Italy and Spain were the sources of the acute and convalescent COVID-19 samples.

V gave up 4 bases and J gave up 2 bases, with 16 bases separating them. The CDR3 runs 16 residues. Germline CDR1 and CDR2: LNHDA and SQIVND (reference sequence). Participant ages covered about 18 to 95 years across 24 US areas. Assignment of participants to cohorts was predicated upon participant-reported clinical history. Each recovered donor of Cohort 3 presented with two negative PCRs, clearance, or symptom resolution. Using immunoSEQ multiplex PCR, the repertoire was profiled, and TCRdb retains in-frame clones only, with some absent. The table lists around 430,000 clones, around nine tenths of them singletons.

The gene calls are TRBV19 and TRBJ2-3, with a possible D match to TRBD2 (6 bases). The receptor was derived from a woman aged 45-65 years who had recovered from COVID-19. Sequenced: PBMCs or T cells enriched from blood (not recorded which). CDR3 in amino acids: CASSKRLVRDTDTQYF. The DNA of the CDR3 is TGTGCCAGTAGTAAGCGACTAGTGAGGGACACAGATACGCAGTATTTT.